The rows below give T cell receptor beta chains drawn from one sample of a study of blood T cell repertoires in COVID-19. Measured with immunoSEQ multiplex PCR; TCRdb has only the in-frame clones, and not every one. The sample has 35,000 to 50,000 clones, roughly nine tenths seen once; the top ten hold about 16%. The sample taken for sequencing was peripheral blood. The receptors stem from a man in his 70s with active COVID-19. Both conserved end residues are part of each CDR3. The D gene is left open where the match is weak. Rows give clone size only sometimes, using once, few, many, or a class for an expanded clone.

clone size	V gene	D gene	J gene	CDR3 DNA	CDR3 protein
.	TRBV19	.	TRBJ1-2	TGTGCCAGTAGGGTCGGCAGAAGGGAGACTCAATATGGCTACACCTTC	CASRVGRRETQYGYTF
.	TRBV15	TRBD1	TRBJ2-5	TGTGCCACCAGCATGGAAGACCGGGACAGGGTACAAGAGACCCAGTACTTC	CATSMEDRDRVQETQYF
.	TRBV9	.	TRBJ1-1	TGTGCCAGCAGCGTAGGCAGGAAAGTTTTCTTT	CASSVGRKVFF
.	TRBV5-1	TRBD1	TRBJ2-7	TGCGCCAGCAGTCCGACCCAGGGGGCAGCATCGTACGAGCAGTACTTC	CASSPTQGAASYEQYF
.	TRBV11-2	.	TRBJ1-3	TGTGCCAGCAGCTTAGATCCTGGGGGGACGCCGGACTTCTCTGGAAACACCATATATTTT	CASSLDPGGTPDFSGNTIYF
.	TRBV5-6	TRBD2	TRBJ2-1	TGTGCCAGCACACGAAGAGGACTAGCGTTTCGTGGTGAGCAGTTCTTC	CASTRRGLAFRGEQFF
.	TRBV2	.	TRBJ1-2	TGTGCCAGCGACCGGGACACGGGGGGAGATGGCTACACCTTC	CASDRDTGGDGYTF
.	TRBV6-5	TRBD1	TRBJ2-4	TGTGCCAGCCAGTATAGAAGACAGGGGGGCGACATTCAGTACTTC	CASQYRRQGGDIQYF
.	TRBV28	.	TRBJ2-5	TGTGCCAGCAGTTCCTCAGAGACCCAGTACTTC	CASSSSETQYF
.	TRBV4-3	.	TRBJ2-7	TGCGCCAGCAGCCAAGAGAACGGCAGGGGCCACGAGCAGTACTTC	CASSQENGRGHEQYF
.	TRBV7-2	.	TRBJ1-3	TGTGCCAGCAGCATCGACGGGGGGGGCACAAGAAACACCATATATTTT	CASSIDGGGTRNTIYF
once	TRBV28	TRBD1	TRBJ1-3	TGTGCCAGCAGTTTGACAGGGGAAGGCACCATATATTTT	CASSLTGEGTIYF
.	TRBV5-1	.	TRBJ2-5	TGCGCCAGCAGCTTCTCTCAAGAGACCCAGTACTTC	CASSFSQETQYF
.	TRBV7-2	.	TRBJ2-1	TGTGCCAGCAGCCCCGACATTAATCTCTACAATGAGCAGTTCTTC	CASSPDINLYNEQFF
few	TRBV3-1/TRBV3-2	TRBD1	TRBJ1-2	TGTGCCAGCAGCGCAGTGGGACAGGGGGCTGGGGGCTACACCTTC	CASSAVGQGAGGYTF
.	TRBV25-1	.	TRBJ2-3	TGTGCCAGTAGAGTCAGGGAACGTGGTACGCAGTATTTT	CASRVRERGTQYF
.	TRBV4-3	TRBD2	TRBJ2-7	TGCGCCAGCAGCCAAGGGCCTAGCGGGGAGCCCTACGAGCAGTACTTC	CASSQGPSGEPYEQYF
.	TRBV6-5	TRBD1	TRBJ2-7	TGTGCCAGCAGCACAGGGGGCAAGTCCTACGAGCAGTACTTC	CASSTGGKSYEQYF
.	TRBV12-3/TRBV12-4	.	TRBJ2-1	TGTGCCAGCAGCGGCGGGGAGGACAATGAGCAGTTCTTC	CASSGGEDNEQFF
.	TRBV20-1	.	TRBJ1-1	TGCAGTGCTAGTCGACAGGCCGACACTGAAGCTTTCTTT	CSASRQADTEAFF
.	TRBV4-2	.	TRBJ1-5	TGTGCCAGCAGCCAAGGGGGGGATACCCAGCCCCAGCATTTT	CASSQGGDTQPQHF
.	TRBV9	TRBD1	TRBJ2-4	TGTGCCAGCAGCGTAGCAGGGGGTGGAAACATTCAGTACTTC	CASSVAGGGNIQYF
many	TRBV6-4	.	TRBJ2-2	TGTGCCAGCAGTGACTCGAGCGAGAACACCGGGGAGCTGTTTTTT	CASSDSSENTGELFF
.	TRBV2	TRBD1	TRBJ2-3	TGTGCCAGCAGCGGGGACAGGGAAACAGATACGCAGTATTTT	CASSGDRETDTQYF
.	TRBV9	TRBD2	TRBJ2-1	TGTGCCAGCAGCGCCCTAGTGGGGGGGGTCTTCAATGAGCAGTTCTTC	CASSALVGGVFNEQFF
.	TRBV9	TRBD2	TRBJ2-3	TGTGCCAGCAGCGCCCGGACTAGCGGGGGAATAGATACGCAGTATTTT	CASSARTSGGIDTQYF
.	TRBV7-6	.	TRBJ1-2	TGTGCCAGCAGCCTCTCGGGGGGGGGACCCTATGGCTACACCTTC	CASSLSGGGPYGYTF
.	TRBV19	TRBD1	TRBJ1-5	TGTGCCAGTAGTATCGGGACAGGCAATAGCAATCAGCCCCAGCATTTT	CASSIGTGNSNQPQHF
.	TRBV10-3	.	TRBJ2-7	TGTGCCATCAGCAAAGGAGGGGTAATCGCGAGTTACGAGCAGTACTTC	CAISKGGVIASYEQYF
.	TRBV19	TRBD1	TRBJ1-3	TGTGCCAGTAGTATTACAGGGGGCATGGCCGGAAACACCATATATTTT	CASSITGGMAGNTIYF
.	TRBV6-4	TRBD2	TRBJ2-1	TGTGCCAGCAGGCGTCTAGCGGACACCTACAATGAGCAGTTCTTC	CASRRLADTYNEQFF
.	TRBV10-3	TRBD2	TRBJ2-5	TGTGCCATCAGTGAGGGCCTAGCGGGGGGGACAAGAGGGACCCAGTACTTC	CAISEGLAGGTRGTQYF
once	TRBV7-9	TRBD1	TRBJ1-1	TGTGCCAGCAGCAGCTACAGGGGGCGCGACACTGAAGCTTTCTTT	CASSSYRGRDTEAFF
medium-sized	TRBV19	TRBD1	TRBJ1-1	TGTGCCAGTAGGGGACAGGTCCGGATGAACACTGAAGCTTTCTTT	CASRGQVRMNTEAFF
.	TRBV2	TRBD1	TRBJ1-1	TGTGCCAGCGGGGGGACAGTTTTGAACACTGAAGCTTTCTTT	CASGGTVLNTEAFF
.	TRBV7-3	TRBD2	TRBJ2-1	TGTGCCAGCAGCTTACCACAGGGCAGCGGGGGGAACAACAATGAGCAGTTCTTC	CASSLPQGSGGNNNEQFF
.	TRBV2	.	TRBJ1-2	TGTGCCAGCAGGTTAGACACCACTAACTATGGCTACACCTTC	CASRLDTTNYGYTF
.	TRBV4-3	TRBD2	TRBJ2-1	TGCGCCAGCAGCCAACCTCCCGGAGGGCTAGCGGGCTGGGGTGAGCAGTTCTTC	CASSQPPGGLAGWGEQFF
.	TRBV9	.	TRBJ1-6	TGTGCCAGCAGCGAGGACGGGAGCTCCTATAATTCACCCCTCCACTTT	CASSEDGSSYNSPLHF
.	TRBV7-8	TRBD2	TRBJ2-1	TGTGCCAGCCTTCCGGGGGGATACAATGAGCAGTTCTTC	CASLPGGYNEQFF
.	TRBV28	.	TRBJ2-1	TGTGCCAGCAGTTTCGTAACAGACGAGCAGTTCTTC	CASSFVTDEQFF
.	TRBV11-3	.	TRBJ1-1	TGTGCCAGCAGCTTACACGGGAACACTGAAGCTTTCTTT	CASSLHGNTEAFF
.	TRBV10-3	.	TRBJ1-2	TGTGCCATCAGCAACAGGGTTGAAGACTATGGCTACACCTTC	CAISNRVEDYGYTF
once	TRBV18	.	TRBJ1-1	TGTGCCAGCTCCCCCGGGGGGTGGACTGAAGCTTTCTTT	CASSPGGWTEAFF
.	TRBV7-9	.	TRBJ2-1	TGTGCCAGCAGCTTGGGGGCTAATTCCTACAATGAGCAGTTCTTC	CASSLGANSYNEQFF
.	TRBV25-1	TRBD1	TRBJ1-2	TGTGCCAGCAGAGGGGGCGTGAGGCATGGCTACACCTTC	CASRGGVRHGYTF
.	TRBV7-2	.	TRBJ1-1	TGTGCTAGCAGCTTACAGGCGCTGAACACTGAAGCTTTCTTT	CASSLQALNTEAFF
.	TRBV19	.	TRBJ2-7	TGTGCCGCGGGGGCCTCCTACGAGCAGTACTTC	CAAGASYEQYF
.	TRBV10-3	TRBD1	TRBJ2-5	TGTGCCATCAGTGAAACGGGACAGTTGGGGGAGACCCAGTACTTC	CAISETGQLGETQYF
.	TRBV27	TRBD2	TRBJ2-7	TGTGCCAGCAGGTCCGGGACTAGCGTCTACGAGCAGTACTTC	CASRSGTSVYEQYF
.	TRBV5-5	.	TRBJ1-2	TGTGCCAGCAGCACTCCAGGTCGGCATGGCTACACCTTC	CASSTPGRHGYTF
.	TRBV5-4	TRBD2	TRBJ2-3	TGTGCCAGCAGCTCATCTAGCGGGGGGGCGGCAGATACGCAGTATTTT	CASSSSSGGAADTQYF
.	TRBV5-3	TRBD1	TRBJ1-1	TGTGCCAGAAGCTCGGATCGACAGGGTAGGGGTAACACTGAAGCTTTCTTT	CARSSDRQGRGNTEAFF
.	TRBV2	TRBD2	TRBJ2-5	TGTGCCAGCAGACCCTTTTCGGCTAGCGGGGGGGCCTTTTCAGAGACCCAGTACTTC	CASRPFSASGGAFSETQYF
.	TRBV19	.	TRBJ2-3	TGTGCCAGTAGTATAAATAGCCTCGGAGATACGCAGTATTTT	CASSINSLGDTQYF
.	TRBV9	TRBD2	TRBJ2-3	TGTGCCAGCAGCTATAGCGGGGGGGGCGCCAGCACAGATACGCAGTATTTT	CASSYSGGGASTDTQYF
.	TRBV7-8	.	TRBJ1-2	TGTGCCAGCACAGCCAGGTCAGGCACCTATGGCTACACCTTC	CASTARSGTYGYTF
.	TRBV6-5	.	TRBJ2-1	TGTGCCAGCAGTTCCCCGGGGAGGTTTGGGCAGTTCTTC	CASSSPGRFGQFF
.	TRBV4-3	TRBD1	TRBJ1-2	TGCGCCAGCAGCCAAGATAGCCTGGGACAGGGTTCTTGGGGCTACACCTTC	CASSQDSLGQGSWGYTF